These T cell receptor beta chains were read from a single sample in a study of blood T cells in healthy people across ages. MiXCR was run by TCRdb on the 5' RACE reads, yielding one entry per CDR3 protein. The sample carries about 1,400,000 distinct CDR3 sequences, around two fifths recorded once. The sequenced sample was blood. Receptors were obtained from a woman in her late teens or twenties in good health. The conserved cysteine and the conserved F or W are not part of the CDR3 here. The order of the fields is clone size, V gene, J gene, CDR3 protein. Rows may omit the clone size; those that give it use once, few, many or a size class.

>.|TRBV12-3/TRBV12-4|TRBJ2-3
ASSFWGVAGGDTDTEY
>.|TRBV6-5|TRBJ1-1
ASSYFGQTTEAF
>.|TRBV27|TRBJ1-2
ASSSTGGSNSPYGYT
>few|TRBV2|TRBJ2-7
ASTPGRGVYEQY
>few|TRBV29-1|TRBJ1-5
SVAEVSNQPQH
>.|TRBV6-1|TRBJ2-3
ASGGVFADTQY
>.|TRBV20-1|TRBJ1-1
SARRVAGTEAF
>.|TRBV20-1|TRBJ1-2
SARAGQSNYGYT
>.|TRBV19|TRBJ2-1
ASKGPGQGYNEQF
>many|TRBV4-1|TRBJ2-1
ASSQDLYAQF
>.|TRBV15|TRBJ2-7
ATSRDPSGQETPY
>.|TRBV3-1|TRBJ2-5
ASSKPGTSGQETQY
>.|TRBV21-1|TRBJ2-7
ARSHGGSPYEQY
>once|TRBV20-1|TRBJ2-1
SASLTSGGFNDQF
>.|TRBV12-3/TRBV12-4|TRBJ2-3
ASNSEDTEGHRYAY
>.|TRBV7-9|TRBJ2-2
ASSLRVYTGELF
>.|TRBV27|TRBJ2-1
ASSLLSIEGVLF
>few|TRBV4-2|TRBJ2-1
ASSQEGSTGYNEQF
>few|TRBV7-6|TRBJ2-3
ASSLMSQPTDTQY
>few|TRBV29-1|TRBJ1-1
SVEQGNAVAF
>.|TRBV20-1|TRBJ1-5
SANELQPQH
>.|TRBV20-1|TRBJ2-1
SARDTGGAYNEQF
>once|TRBV7-9|TRBJ1-4
ASSLDRQGLNEKLF
>few|TRBV7-3|TRBJ2-1
ASSLNAGGANNEQF
>.|TRBV7-2|TRBJ1-2
ASSSGGAGGYT
>.|TRBV27|TRBJ2-1
ASSRGGATHNEQF
>once|TRBV10-3|TRBJ2-7
AISDKPGLAGGEQY